A single sample gave rise to the 32 T cell receptor beta chains below, sequenced in a study of sequential checkpoint blockade in melanoma. Data came from immunoSEQ multiplex PCR; TCRdb stores just in-frame clones and leaves some out. The table lists approximately 9,300 clones, around 80% of them singletons. Specified treatment: randomized to nivolumab then ipilimumab (arm A) or the reverse (arm B). This specimen was CD8+ T cells sorted from blood (inferred from file names), taken from a patient given nivolumab and ipilimumab in sequence. These receptors were taken from a human donor with melanoma.

J is TRBJ2-1 and V is TRBV27; possible D gene TRBD1, 7 bases. The CDR3 consists of 14 residues. CDR1 and CDR2 from the germline V gene are MNHEY and SMNVEV (reference sequence). V was cut by 5 bases and J by 7 bases, with 15 bases left in between. The CDR3 coding sequence is TGTGCCAGCAGTGTACTAGCAGGGGGAAATGAGCAGTTCTTC. It translates to CASSVLAGGNEQFF.

The chain recombines TRBV4-3 with TRBJ2-1, with D perhaps matching TRBD1 (5 bases). In germline, CDR1 is LGHNA, CDR2 YSLEER. V was pared by 0 bases and J by 2 bases, with 23 bases between. This CDR3 spans 20 amino acids. The DNA of the CDR3 is TGCGCCAGCAGCCAAGATCCAACAGGAAATTATCTTGATACCTACAATGAGCAGTTCTTC. Protein: CASSQDPTGNYLDTYNEQFF.

This clone was seen only a few times. The rearrangement joins TRBV27 to TRBJ2-1; a weak D match, TRBD2 (6 bases). CDR3 length equals 16 residues. The germline V gene has CDR1 MNHEY and CDR2 SMNVEV (reference sequence). Trimming took 4 bases from V and 0 from J, leaving 13 bases between them. CDR3 residues: CASSYGGASSYNEQFF. The CDR3 bases are TGTGCCAGCAGTTATGGCGGGGCGAGCTCCTACAATGAGCAGTTCTTC.

This clone has a single count. This rearrangement joins TRBV5-1 to TRBJ1-1, with D unclear. The CDR3 length is 13 residues. Trimming removed 2 bases from V and 8 bases from J, with 13 bases in between. CDR1 is SGHRS and CDR2 is YFSETQ in the germline V gene. As DNA, the CDR3 is TGCGCCAGCAGCTTACTTGGGCGCAACGAAGCTTTCTTT. Translated, it gives CASSLLGRNEAFF.

This clone was seen just once. The V and J genes are TRBV15 and TRBJ1-1; TRBD1 matches at 11 bases. Germline V lookup: CDR1 LNHNV, CDR2 YYDKDF (reference sequence). Unmatched junction bases numbered 6, after V lost 3 bases and J lost 3 bases. The CDR3 sequence is 16 residues long. The chain's CDR3 is CATSSGQGARDTEAFF. DNA of the CDR3: TGTGCCACCAGCAGCGGACAGGGGGCGAGAGACACTGAAGCTTTCTTT.

This chain connects TRBV6-1 to TRBJ1-5; maybe TRBD1 (6 bases). The V end was cut by 2 bases, the J end by 1 base, with 9 bases between. This CDR3 spans 15 amino acids. Germline V gene sequence: CDR1 MNHNS, CDR2 SASEGT. The CDR3 protein is CASSEWGTSNQPQHF. DNA for the CDR3: TGTGCCAGCAGTGAATGGGGGACAAGCAATCAGCCCCAGCATTTT.

The chain combines TRBV7-8 with TRBJ2-3; TRBD2 might be the D (6 bases). Trimming took off 1 base at V and 3 bases at J, with 8 bases between the two ends. Germline V lookup: CDR1 SGHVS, CDR2 FQNEAQ. The CDR3 contains 14 residues. The CDR3 DNA reads as TGTGCCAGCAGCTTAGTGGGAGGAACAGATACGCAGTATTTT. This sequence encodes CASSLVGGTDTQYF.

The chain has TRBV9 and TRBJ2-1; 10 nucleotides agree with TRBD2. Germline-derived CDR1 and CDR2 are SGDLS and YYNGEE. This CDR3 is 15 amino acids long. V lost 6 bases to trimming and J lost 6 bases; unmatched junction nucleotides: 9. The CDR3 reads CASNPGGLATNEQFF. The CDR3 DNA reads as TGTGCCAGCAACCCCGGGGGACTAGCGACCAATGAGCAGTTCTTC.

The table lists this clone with a count of one. The rearrangement links TRBV12-5 to TRBJ2-5; 7 bases fit TRBD1. The CDR3 is 15 amino acids. Unmatched junction bases numbered 11, after V lost 8 bases and J lost 2 bases. From germline, CDR1 is LGHNT and CDR2 FRNRAP. The CDR3 region has the DNA TGTGCTAGTAGCTCCGGGACAGCGAGTCAAGAGACCCAGTACTTC. It codes for CASSSGTASQETQYF.

This sequence joins TRBV30 and TRBJ1-2; no clear D. V lost 0 bases to trimming and J lost 5 bases, with 10 bases between them. The CDR3 extends over 13 amino acids. CDR1 GTSNPN and CDR2 SVGIG come from the germline V gene (reference sequence). CDR3 DNA: TGTGCCTGGAGTGTAACCTCAGTTTATGGCTACACCTTC. Translation: CAWSVTSVYGYTF.

The genes are TRBV5-6 and TRBJ2-7, with unresolved D. The V end was cut by 4 bases, the J end by 7 bases, with 18 bases between. CDR1 and CDR2 from the germline V gene are SGHDT and YYEEEE. CDR3 length: 14 amino acids. CDR3 amino acids: CASSPPGPFVEQYF. The CDR3, as DNA: TGTGCCAGCAGCCCCCCGGGTCCCTTCGTAGAGCAGTACTTC. The full variable domain, completed using reference TRBV5-6 and TRBJ2-7, is DAGVTQSPTHLIKTRGQQVTLRCSPKSGHDTVSWYQQALGQGPQFIFQYYEEEERQRGNFPDRFSGHQFPNYSSELNVNALLLGDSALYLCASSPPGPFVEQYFGPGTRLTVT.

V usage is TRBV30 and J usage is TRBJ2-3; a possible D gene is TRBD2 (5 bases). V was cut by 0 bases and J by 0 bases, with 10 bases left in between. The CDR3 consists of 15 residues. Germline loops: CDR1 GTSNPN, CDR2 SVGIG (reference sequence). CDR3 sequence (DNA): TGTGCCTGGAGTGTAAGCGGATCTAGCACAGATACGCAGTATTTT. Its protein product is CAWSVSGSSTDTQYF.

The chain recombines TRBV6-1 with TRBJ2-2; unclear D gene. Germline V lookup: CDR1 MNHNS, CDR2 SASEGT. CDR3 length equals 13 residues. V shed 6 bases and J shed 3 bases, with 8 bases lying between them. The CDR3: CASRIPDTGELFF. The CDR3 nucleotides read TGTGCCAGCAGAATTCCTGACACCGGGGAGCTGTTTTTT.

J is TRBJ2-1 and V is TRBV9; maybe TRBD2 (6 bases). In germline, CDR1 is SGDLS, CDR2 YYNGEE. This CDR3 contains 14 residues. The V end lost 6 bases, the J end lost 4 bases, and 14 bases lay between the germline ends. The chain's CDR3 is CASNTGVSYNEQFF. In DNA form, the CDR3 reads TGTGCCAGCAATACGGGAGTCTCATACAATGAGCAGTTCTTC.

This clone was seen just once. The rearrangement uses TRBV6-6 and TRBJ2-5; D unresolved. This CDR3 has 14 amino acids. V was cut by 2 bases and J by 4 bases, with 11 bases left in between. CDR1 and CDR2 (germline): MNHNY, SVGAGI (reference sequence). In nucleotides, the CDR3 is TGTGCCAGCAGTTACGATGCGAGAGGAGAGACCCAGTACTTC. It yields the protein CASSYDARGETQYF.

This chain connects TRBV6-1 to TRBJ2-2; D remains ambiguous. Germline lookup yields CDR1 MNHNS and CDR2 SASEGT. The CDR3 is made up of 13 amino acids. The V gene lost 7 bases and the J gene lost 1 base, with 7 bases spanning the gap. CDR3 coding DNA: TGTGCCAGCATAACACGGAACACCGGGGAGCTGTTTTTT. Translating it yields CASITRNTGELFF.

V is TRBV9 and J is TRBJ2-7, with 7 positions matching TRBD1. This CDR3 is 15 amino acids long. In germline, CDR1 is SGDLS, CDR2 YYNGEE. V was pared by 0 bases and J by 0 bases, with 3 bases of the junction left unmatched. CDR3 DNA sequence: TGTGCCAGCAGCGTAGATGGGACAGTCTCCTACGAGCAGTACTTC. Translated: CASSVDGTVSYEQYF.

V usage is TRBV7-2 and J usage is TRBJ1-5, with 12 bases matching TRBD1. Losses at the gene ends were 6 bases for V and 7 bases for J; bases not matched to a gene: 7. Germline CDR1 is SGHTA and CDR2 is FQGNSA. The CDR3 runs 15 residues. In DNA, the CDR3 is TGTGCCAGCAGAACCGGGACAGGGGGCGGCCAGCCCCAGCATTTT. It is translated as CASRTGTGGGQPQHF. Supplemented by reference TRBV7-2 and TRBJ1-5, the full variable domain reads GAGVSQSPSNKVTEKGKDVELRCDPISGHTALYWYRQSLGQGLEFLIYFQGNSAPDKSGLPSDRFSAERTGGSVSTLTIQRTQQEDSAVYLCASRTGTGGGQPQHFGDGTRLSIL.

This sequence joins TRBV19 and TRBJ2-2; D gene ambiguous. Germline CDR1 is LNHDA and CDR2 is SQIVND (reference sequence). The CDR3 runs to 13 residues. Trimming took 1 base from V and 4 from J, leaving 4 bases between them. CDR3 protein: CASSIGATGELFF. The CDR3 nucleotides read TGTGCCAGTAGTATAGGGGCCACCGGGGAGCTGTTTTTT.

The table lists this clone with a few counts. The chain combines TRBV7-6 with TRBJ1-2; no reliable D call. The CDR3 consists of 15 residues. V dropped 4 bases and J dropped 1 base, with 13 bases sitting between them. Germline assignment: CDR1 SGHVS and CDR2 FNYEAQ. The CDR3 loop reads CASSSRSGSNYGYTF. DNA for the CDR3: TGTGCCAGCAGCTCCAGATCTGGGAGTAACTATGGCTACACCTTC. The complete variable domain, with remaining parts taken from reference TRBV7-6 and TRBJ1-2, reads GAGVSQSPRYKVTKRGQDVALRCDPISGHVSLYWYRQALGQGPEFLTYFNYEAQQDKSGLPNDRFSAERPEGSISTLTIQRTEQRDSAMYRCASSSRSGSNYGYTFGSGTRLTVV.

V gene TRBV10-3 combines with J gene TRBJ2-7; tentatively, D is TRBD2 (6 bases). The germline V and J ends were trimmed by 0 bases and 6 bases, with 9 bases remaining between them. Germline loops: CDR1 ENHRY, CDR2 SYGVKD. The CDR3 runs 13 residues. The chain's CDR3 is CAISESGSREQYF. DNA for the CDR3: TGTGCCATCAGTGAGTCCGGGAGTCGCGAGCAGTACTTC.

This chain connects TRBV9 to TRBJ2-1; D might be TRBD2 (5 bases). This CDR3 is 15 amino acids long. The germline V and J ends were trimmed by 3 bases and 3 bases, with 13 bases remaining between them. The germline V gene encodes CDR1 SGDLS and CDR2 YYNGEE. The CDR3 DNA follows: TGTGCCAGCAGCGCAGAAGAGGGTTACTACAATGAGCAGTTCTTC. Translation: CASSAEEGYYNEQFF.

The rearrangement uses TRBV6-5 and TRBJ2-1; 8 positions agree with TRBD2. The V segment lost 6 bases and the J segment 1 base; nucleotides outside the gene matches: 2. Germline V lookup: CDR1 MNHEY, CDR2 SVGAGI. The CDR3 totals 14 residues. This chain's CDR3 is CASSPSGSYNEQFF. The CDR3 DNA reads TGTGCCAGCAGCCCTAGCGGGTCCTACAATGAGCAGTTCTTC.

The chain combines TRBV4-2 with TRBJ2-5; TRBD2 aligns across 10 bases. V dropped 2 bases and J dropped 11; count of bases not matched to a gene: 11. Germline V gene lookup returns CDR1 LGHNA and CDR2 YNFKEQ. The CDR3 extends over 15 amino acids. CDR3 sequence (DNA): TGTGCCAGCAGCCAACAGCTAGCGGGAGCCTGGGAGCAGTACTTC. It encodes CASSQQLAGAWEQYF.

The chain uses TRBV5-8 and TRBJ2-5; 10 nucleotides agree with TRBD1. The trim removed 4 bases at V and 4 bases at J, leaving 4 bases unmatched. CDR1 SGHTS and CDR2 YDEGEE come from the germline V gene. There are 14 residues in the CDR3. As DNA, the CDR3 is TGTGCCAGCAGCGCCGGGACAGGGGCAGAGACCCAGTACTTC. It encodes CASSAGTGAETQYF. Looking up the rest from reference TRBV5-8 and TRBJ2-5 gives the full variable domain: EAGVTQSPTHLIKTRGQQATLRCSPISGHTSVYWYQQALGLGLQFLLWYDEGEERNRGNFPPRFSGRQFPNYSSELNVNALELEDSALYLCASSAGTGAETQYFGPGTRLLVL.

The chain employs TRBV11-2 and TRBJ2-7; D unclear. This CDR3 comprises 12 residues. Trimming removed 4 bases at V and 4 bases at J, with 8 bases between. From germline, CDR1 is SGHAT and CDR2 FQNNGV. CDR3: CASSSGGYEQYF. The CDR3 DNA reads TGTGCCAGCAGCTCCGGCGGATACGAGCAGTACTTC.

This sequence joins TRBV6-6 and TRBJ1-5; 7 bases match TRBD1. The CDR3 runs 15 residues. After removal of 2 bases from V and 3 bases from J, the junction contained 4 bases not matched to a gene. Germline CDR1 reads MNHNY; CDR2 reads SVGAGI (reference sequence). In DNA form, the CDR3 reads TGTGCCAGCAGTTACGAGACAGGGTACAATCAGCCCCAGCATTTT. The encoded protein is CASSYETGYNQPQHF.

The genes are TRBV7-9 and TRBJ2-3; D perhaps matches TRBD2 (6 bases). Trimming pared 5 bases from V and 0 bases from J, leaving 15 bases between. CDR1 is SEHNR and CDR2 is FQNEAQ in the germline V gene (reference sequence). There are 16 residues in the CDR3. The CDR3, as DNA: TGTGCCAGCAGCGGAGCCGGGACTCGGAGCACAGATACGCAGTATTTT. As protein: CASSGAGTRSTDTQYF.

V is TRBV19 and J is TRBJ2-1; 7 bases match TRBD2. In germline, CDR1 is LNHDA, CDR2 SQIVND (reference sequence). V dropped 3 bases and J dropped 2; count of bases not matched to a gene: 10. The CDR3 covers 17 residues. This chain's CDR3 is CASSIDQAGPTYNEQFF. In nucleotides, the CDR3 is TGTGCCAGTAGTATTGATCAAGCGGGGCCCACCTACAATGAGCAGTTCTTC.

This sequence joins TRBV28 and TRBJ2-7; the match to TRBD2 covers 9 bases. The CDR3 has 14 residues. Trimming took 7 bases from V and 6 from J; bases not matched to a gene: 10. CDR1 and CDR2 from the germline V gene are MDHEN and SYDVKM. CDR3 loop: CASNSGREGPEQYF. CDR3 nucleotide sequence: TGTGCCAGCAATTCCGGGCGGGAGGGCCCCGAGCAGTACTTC.

Relative to its sample, this clone is medium-sized (0.01 to 0.1%). The V gene is TRBV5-8, the J gene TRBJ2-5; 7 bases map to TRBD1. The CDR3 is 14 amino acids. Germline V CDR1 and CDR2: SGHTS, YDEGEE. V shed 5 bases, J shed 2 bases, and the junction held 6 bases outside the gene matches. DNA for the CDR3: TGTGCCAGCAGTCCCCGACAGGGACAAGAGACCCAGTACTTC. Its translation is CASSPRQGQETQYF.

Worth noting for this clone: At the DNA level, this CDR3 is encoded by other sequences in the same sample as well. The chain links TRBV27 to TRBJ1-2, with D hard to call. V was shortened by 2 bases and J by 5 bases, with 9 bases between the two germline ends. Germline V lookup: CDR1 MNHEY, CDR2 SMNVEV (reference sequence). CDR3 length: 13 amino acids. In DNA form, the CDR3 reads TGTGCCAGCAGTTTAGTCGGGGATTATGGCTACACCTTC. Encoded protein: CASSLVGDYGYTF.